This T cell receptor (beta chain) came from a study of cytomegalovirus exposure and HLA in healthy donors. General study points: Segments of the TCR beta V type were, in most cases, productive about 90% or about 30% of the time in an earlier analysis. Rarity characterized most TCR sequences, yet some public TCRs appeared in many donors. The likely origin of a cluster of highly shared sequence variants was a sequencing artifact.

PCR primers comprised 60 Vbeta and 13 Jbeta primers. Per the original data handling: Some 80 million unique TCR beta chains, 9 million to 11 million shared, were counted in a later analysis. TCRdb's table, derived via immunoSEQ multiplex PCR, lists solely in-frame clones and lacks some. V, J and clone size are taken as reported in that table, and D and trimming were inferred from the DNA itself. Among fewer than 130,000 clones listed, 74% were seen once. Trimming removed 3 bases from V and 8 bases from J; junction bases left unmatched: 12. Per the germline V gene, CDR1 is MGHRA and CDR2 is YSYEKL. The CDR3 totals 16 residues. In the case of this clone: Its matching antigen is unknown.

Specimen: PBMCs. This receptor was taken from a man aged 45-60 years in good health and CMV-seropositive. The rearrangement uses TRBV4-1 and TRBJ1-4, with 7 nucleotides matching TRBD1. The chain's CDR3 is CASSQSTGAGGEKLFF. In nucleotides, the CDR3 is TGCGCCAGCAGCCAGAGCACAGGGGCTGGAGGGGAAAAACTGTTTTTT.